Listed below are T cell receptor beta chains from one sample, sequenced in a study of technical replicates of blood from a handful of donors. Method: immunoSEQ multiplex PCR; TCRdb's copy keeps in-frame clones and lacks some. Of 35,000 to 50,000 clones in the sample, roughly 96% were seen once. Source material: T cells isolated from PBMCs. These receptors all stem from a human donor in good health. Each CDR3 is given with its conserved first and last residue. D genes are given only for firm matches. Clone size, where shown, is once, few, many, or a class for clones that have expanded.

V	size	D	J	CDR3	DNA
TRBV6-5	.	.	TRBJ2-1	CASSYDGSSYNEQFF	TGTGCCAGCAGTTATGACGGGAGCTCCTACAATGAGCAGTTCTTC
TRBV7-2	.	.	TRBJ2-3	CASSDSGNTDTQYF	TGTGCCAGCAGCGACTCCGGGAACACAGATACGCAGTATTTT
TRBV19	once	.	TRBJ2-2	CASSPLAGTGELFF	TGTGCCAGTAGCCCCCTAGCCGGCACCGGGGAGCTGTTTTTT
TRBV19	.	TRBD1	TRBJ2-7	CASSKESGTASYEQYF	TGTGCCAGTAGTAAAGAATCCGGGACAGCCTCCTACGAGCAGTACTTC
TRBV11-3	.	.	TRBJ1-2	CASSPPVGVGYTF	TGTGCCAGCAGCCCCCCCGTAGGGGTAGGCTACACCTTC
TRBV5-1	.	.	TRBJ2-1	CASSLDAGTSYNEQFF	TGCGCCAGCAGCTTGGATGCAGGGACATCCTACAATGAGCAGTTCTTC
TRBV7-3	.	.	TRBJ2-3	CASSPGTDTQYF	TGTGCCAGCAGCCCAGGCACAGATACGCAGTATTTT
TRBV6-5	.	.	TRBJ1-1	CASSYASSLTEAFF	TGTGCCAGCAGTTACGCCAGTTCGCTCACTGAAGCTTTCTTT
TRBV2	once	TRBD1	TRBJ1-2	CASSEDREELLYGYTF	TGTGCCAGCAGTGAGGACAGGGAGGAGTTGTTGTATGGCTACACCTTC
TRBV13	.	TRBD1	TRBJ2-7	CASRTGGASYEQYF	TGTGCCAGCAGGACAGGGGGCGCATCTTACGAGCAGTACTTC
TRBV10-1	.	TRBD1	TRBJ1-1	CASSESGTAEGAFF	TGCGCCAGCAGTGAGTCGGGGACAGCCGAAGGGGCTTTCTTT
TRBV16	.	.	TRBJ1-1	CASSSYTGRNTEAFF	TGTGCCAGCAGCTCTTATACAGGGAGGAACACTGAAGCTTTCTTT
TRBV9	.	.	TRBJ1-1	CASGLGEVNTEAFF	TGTGCCAGCGGATTGGGGGAGGTGAACACTGAAGCTTTCTTT
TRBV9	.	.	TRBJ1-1	CASSVALNTEAFF	TGTGCCAGCAGCGTAGCCTTGAACACTGAAGCTTTCTTT
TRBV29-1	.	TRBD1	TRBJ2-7	CSAEPGTGYEQYF	TGCAGCGCTGAGCCCGGGACAGGTTACGAGCAGTACTTC
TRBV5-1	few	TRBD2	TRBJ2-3	CASNGEAGGDTDTQYF	TGCGCCAGCAACGGGGAAGCGGGAGGGGATACAGATACGCAGTATTTT
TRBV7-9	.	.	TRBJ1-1	CASSSQGLNTEAFF	TGTGCCAGCAGCTCACAGGGACTGAACACTGAAGCTTTCTTT
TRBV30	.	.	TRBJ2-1	CACLTLRSYNEQFF	TGTGCCTGCCTGACCCTGAGGTCCTACAATGAGCAGTTCTTC
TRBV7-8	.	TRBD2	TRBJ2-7	CASSGTSGRAHEQYF	TGTGCCAGCAGCGGGACTAGCGGGAGGGCCCACGAGCAGTACTTC
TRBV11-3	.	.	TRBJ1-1	CASSSDSNFAEAFF	TGTGCCAGCAGCTCGGACAGCAATTTCGCTGAAGCTTTCTTT
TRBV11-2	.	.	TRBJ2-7	CASSYSSYEQYF	TGTGCCAGCAGCTACAGCTCCTACGAGCAGTACTTC
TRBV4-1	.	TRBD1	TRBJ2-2	CASSQPLRGQNTGELFF	TGCGCCAGCAGCCAACCACTCAGGGGGCAGAACACCGGGGAGCTGTTTTTT
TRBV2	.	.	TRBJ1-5	CASSEQGRNQPQHF	TGTGCCAGCAGTGAACAGGGAAGGAATCAGCCCCAGCATTTT
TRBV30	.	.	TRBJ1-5	CAWSVSRAINQPQHF	TGTGCCTGGAGTGTATCCAGGGCGATAAATCAGCCCCAGCATTTT
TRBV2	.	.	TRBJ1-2	CASSVVAGYGYTF	TGTGCCAGCAGTGTGGTGGCGGGTTACGGCTACACCTTC
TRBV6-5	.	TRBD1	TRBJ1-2	CATETGNGYTF	TGTGCCACCGAGACAGGGAATGGCTACACCTTC
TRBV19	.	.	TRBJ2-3	CASTGTFTDTQYF	TGTGCCAGTACCGGGACTTTCACAGATACGCAGTATTTT
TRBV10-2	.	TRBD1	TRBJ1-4	CASSEQGEEKLFF	TGCGCCAGCAGTGAACAGGGGGAAGAAAAACTGTTTTTT
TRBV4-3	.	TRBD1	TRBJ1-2	CASSQATGGYGYTF	TGCGCCAGCAGCCAGGCTACAGGGGGCTATGGCTACACCTTC
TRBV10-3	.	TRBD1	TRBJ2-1	CAISVGQGTYNEQFF	TGTGCCATCAGTGTCGGACAGGGGACCTACAATGAGCAGTTCTTC
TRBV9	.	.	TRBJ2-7	CASSVAGNRYEQYF	TGTGCCAGCAGCGTAGCCGGTAACCGTTACGAGCAGTACTTC
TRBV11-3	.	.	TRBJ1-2	CASSPQHGRGHGYTF	TGTGCCAGCAGTCCCCAACACGGGAGAGGCCATGGCTACACCTTC
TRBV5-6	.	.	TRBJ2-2	CASSLKDRPNTGELFF	TGTGCCAGCAGCTTGAAAGACAGACCAAACACCGGGGAGCTGTTTTTT
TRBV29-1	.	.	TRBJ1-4	CSVEATPEKLFF	TGCAGCGTTGAAGCCACTCCCGAAAAACTGTTTTTT
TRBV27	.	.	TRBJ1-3	CASSPSISGNTIYF	TGTGCCAGCAGTCCCAGTATCTCTGGAAACACCATATATTTT
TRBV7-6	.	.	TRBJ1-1	CASSPTLAGEGLNTEAFF	TGTGCCAGCAGCCCCACCTTAGCAGGGGAGGGATTGAACACTGAAGCTTTCTTT
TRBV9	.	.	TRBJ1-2	CASSIQYFQDTDGYTF	TGTGCCAGCAGCATACAGTATTTTCAGGATACGGATGGCTACACCTTC